Many counts were recorded for the clone carrying this TCR beta chain. TCRbeta library construction was performed incorporating unique molecular identifiers. In TCRdb, the PCR reads were re-called with MiXCR into one record per CDR3 protein. This repertoire shows approximately 240,000 distinct CDR3 sequences, 8.5% to 10% found once; its top ten account for about 6.2%. The data are from a study of T-cell reconstitution after alpha-beta-depleted transplantation in children. CDR1 is LNHNV and CDR2 is YYDKDF in the germline V gene (reference sequence). Trimming left V 6 bases short and J 2 bases short, with 9 bases between. The CDR3 extends over 13 amino acids.

The material was PBMCs from the stem cell graft donor, obtained from the stem cell graft. The clonotype was recovered from a human donor who donated a stem cell graft to a child with acute lymphoblastic leukemia. The gene calls are TRBV15 and TRBJ2-3; perhaps TRBD1 as D (5 bases). The DNA of the CDR3 is TGTGCCACCAGGTCCAGGGACACAGATACGCAGTATTTT. It is translated as CATRSRDTDTQYF.